A single T cell receptor beta chain is shown here with its context. This clonotype was observed a handful of times. Which antigen it targets is not known. Per-base quality was not reported, and no clone a single base away is much larger than it. The roughly 42 donors, aged about 6 to 95 years, were systemically healthy Caucasian individuals from Russia. Ten milliliters of peripheral blood were collected from each donor into EDTA-treated Vacutainer tubes. Ficoll-Paque density-gradient centrifugation was used to isolate PBMCs, with at least 7 million obtained per sample. Total RNA was extracted from PBMCs with Trizol reagent, with at least 6 micrograms obtained per sample. For every donor, an aliquot of PBMCs went through flow cytometry to measure the percentages of naive CD45RAhigh/CD27high T cells. This entry is derived from a study of blood T cells in healthy people across ages (dated by TCRdb to about 2015). For the study in its entirety: In model experiments, roughly one uniquely barcoded TCR beta cDNA molecule per two T cells was captured by template switching. Four age groups were formed from the donors: young (average approximately 15 years), middle-aged (more than 35), aged (approximately 60) and long-lived (roughly 88). The study measured age-related changes in TCR beta repertoire diversity using deep sequencing normalized with unique cDNA molecular identifiers. To avoid experimental bias, donors of different ages were randomly spread across the sequencing lanes. Using the same blood draw, the study looked at two additional independent replicas of 1 million unique cDNA reads for two donors, one aged 18 to 30 and the other aged 80 or older. Paper-wide results and their limitations: Total diversity estimates from one million sequenced T cells were considered lower bounds and underestimates. Compared with the aged group, more naive CD4+ T cells, fewer expanded clones and increased TCR diversity were shown by the long-lived group, suggesting age selection. Conclusive comparison of naive and antigen-experienced compartments was prevented by the profiling of bulk unsorted PBMCs. Observed TCR beta diversity per million T cells fell roughly linearly with age, and a significant reduction was already apparent by age about 36. The percentage of naive T cells measured by flow cytometry correlated strongly with observed TCR beta diversity. Because donor CMV infection status was unknown, age-related changes in expanded clonotypes were potentially confounded.

Receptor amplification or capture employed 5' RACE. TCRdb shows the sequencer as Illumina HiSeq 2500. A second roughly 6 to 11 cycle PCR used a sample-barcoded 5' primer and a J-beta primer mix. A template-switch 5' adaptor carrying 12 random nucleotides introduced a unique molecular identifier onto each TCR beta cDNA molecule. Each sample yielded at least 2.5 million CDR3-containing paired-end reads. All of the RNA was converted into first-strand cDNA using the Mint cDNA synthesis kit, with a TRBC-specific oligonucleotide serving as the primer. All cDNA was treated with uracil-DNA glycosylase and then went through a first 18-cycle PCR with the universal primers M1SS and BC2_uni_R. Per the source publication's procedure: Each sample was normalized by randomly selecting 1 million high-quality reads, each carrying a distinct molecular identifier. Reads sharing molecular identifiers were discarded rather than binned into consensus sequences. MiTCR, set to a Q25 quality threshold and the strictest error-elimination algorithm, was used for CDR3 identification, clonotype clustering and error correction. A nonparametric unseen species model with Euler transformation was used to estimate a lower bound on total TCR beta diversity. The raw public reads went through TCRdb reprocessing: fastp at Q25, MiXCR clone calling, in-frame beta chains kept. Every entry covers one CDR3 protein and lists the most common genes and DNA from its rows. For this entry, the V and J calls and clone size follow TCRdb and not the study's own pipeline. The sample profile shows about a million distinct CDR3 sequences; roughly half of them were found once. The ten largest clonotypes hold about 21% of the sample.

CDR1 LGHNA and CDR2 YSLEER were looked up in the germline V gene. Here V drops 2 bases and J drops 8 bases, and the junction holds 5 bases not matched to any gene. The CDR3 has 15 amino acids, counting the end cysteine and phenylalanine. The sequence is cut down to CDR3 DNA, 45 bases in frame from base 1. The TCR comes from a woman in her sixties or seventies in good health. The sequencing input was blood. The receptor chain draws on TRBV4-3 and TRBJ2-1, and 11 bases in between align with TRBD2. The CDR3 loop reads CASSQIAGGLDEQFF. The bases read TGCGCCAGCAGCCAAATAGCGGGAGGGTTGGATGAGCAGTTCTTC.